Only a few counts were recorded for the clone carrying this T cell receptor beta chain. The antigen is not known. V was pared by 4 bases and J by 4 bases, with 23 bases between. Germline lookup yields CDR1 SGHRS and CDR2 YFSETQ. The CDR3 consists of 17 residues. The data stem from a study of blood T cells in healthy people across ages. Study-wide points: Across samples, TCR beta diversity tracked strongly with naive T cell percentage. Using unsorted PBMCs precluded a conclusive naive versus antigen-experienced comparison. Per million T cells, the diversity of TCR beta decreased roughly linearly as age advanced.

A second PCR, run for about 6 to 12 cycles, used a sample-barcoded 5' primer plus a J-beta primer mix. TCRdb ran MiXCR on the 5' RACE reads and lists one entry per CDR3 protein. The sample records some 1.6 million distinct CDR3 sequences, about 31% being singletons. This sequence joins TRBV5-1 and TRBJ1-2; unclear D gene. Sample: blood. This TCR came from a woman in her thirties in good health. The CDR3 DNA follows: TGCGCCAGCAGCCTTACGCCAACCTCCCCAGGTTCCTATGGCTACACCTTC. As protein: CASSLTPTSPGSYGYTF.